The clone carrying this T cell receptor beta chain was observed many times. The TCR library protocol was used to attach unique molecular identifiers. These identifiers were attached to individual cDNA molecules. TCRdb itself ran the 5' RACE reads through MiXCR, one entry per CDR3 protein. The table shows tens of thousands of distinct CDR3 sequences, with around 4.8% occurring only once. The sample comes from a study of early T cells in non-severe SARS-CoV-2 infection. Study-level information: Investigators sequenced bulk RNA drawn from unsorted whole blood, and chains remained unpaired.

V was pared by 4 bases and J by 8 bases, with 18 bases between. The CDR3 length is 15 residues. CDR1 is MGHRA, CDR2 YSYEKL, per germline. The TCR was taken from an adult who was a healthcare worker with PCR-confirmed SARS-CoV-2 infection or an uninfected control (not recorded which). The chain is built from TRBV4-1 and TRBJ2-1, with D tentatively TRBD1 (6 bases). Sequencing was performed on whole blood. The CDR3, as DNA: TGCGCCAGCAGCCGAACAGAACAGGGTTTCCATGAGCAGTTCTTC. Its protein is CASSRTEQGFHEQFF.